The 6 T cell receptor beta chains below all came from one sample that was sequenced in a study of blood T cells in healthy people across ages. A sample-barcoded 5' primer and a J-beta primer mix were used in a second PCR of about 7 to 12 cycles. TCRdb called the 5' RACE reads again in MiXCR, with one record for every CDR3 protein. The table includes 1.8 million or so distinct CDR3 sequences, about 39% detected once. The sample was blood. The source of these receptors is a human donor in good health.

V usage is TRBV20-1 and J usage is TRBJ2-5; 13 bases are a match to TRBD2. From germline, CDR1 is DFQATT and CDR2 SNEGSKA (reference sequence). CDR3 length equals 16 residues. Germline trimming cut 3 bases from V and 2 bases from J; bases unmatched to any gene: 6. The CDR3 DNA is TGCAGTGCTAGGTCACTAGCGGGGGGGAGGCAAGAGACCCAGTACTTC. It specifies CSARSLAGGRQETQYF.

This chain uses TRBV12-3 or TRBV12-4 with TRBJ1-5, with TRBD1 matching 7 bases. The CDR3 loop spans 17 amino acids. The J segment lost 4 bases and the V segment lost 6 bases, leaving 15 bases of the junction unmatched. CDR3 sequence: CASRPPGGRGGNQPQHF. CDR3 DNA: TGTGCCAGCAGACCCCCAGGTGGCAGGGGGGGGAATCAGCCCCAGCATTTT.

This clonotype was picked up a small number of times. V gene TRBV7-2 combines with J gene TRBJ2-5, with 7 bases fitting TRBD2. The J call may be wrong; the DNA end is better matched by TRBJ2-7. In germline, CDR1 is SGHTA, CDR2 FQGNSA. The CDR3 is 14 residues long. The CDR3 DNA sequence: TGTGCCAGCAGCTTAGAACTAGCGTGGGTCGAGCAGTACTTC. Translating gives CASSLELAWVEQYF.

In this sample, this clonotype turned up a few times. The junction departs from the called germline gene at one end, perhaps through a read error. The chain has TRBV7-9 and TRBJ2-6; the D gene could be TRBD1 or TRBD2 (6 bases each). The germline gives CDR1 SEHNR, CDR2 FQNEAQ (reference sequence). This CDR3 spans 18 amino acids. The CDR3 DNA sequence: TGTGCCAGCAGCTTAAAGGAGGAGGGGGGCTCTGGGGCCAACGTCCGGACTTTC. It is translated as CASSLKEEGGSGANVRTF.

This chain links TRBV11-2 with TRBJ1-5; possibly TRBD1 for D (5 bases). The CDR3 runs 15 residues. V lost 5 bases and J 4 bases, leaving 15 bases between the germline ends. The germline V gene encodes CDR1 SGHAT and CDR2 FQNNGV. The CDR3: CASSPGGNWNQPQHF. For the CDR3, the DNA is TGTGCCAGCAGCCCCGGGGGGAACTGGAATCAGCCCCAGCATTTT.

This clonotype showed up just once. The rearrangement uses TRBV12-3 or TRBV12-4 and TRBJ1-1; TRBD1 aligns across 8 bases. V dropped 4 bases and J dropped 0; count of bases not matched to a gene: 7. This CDR3 spans 16 amino acids. In DNA, the CDR3 is TGTGCCAGCAGTTACCTCGACAGGGGACTGAACACTGAAGCTTTCTTT. It is translated as CASSYLDRGLNTEAFF.